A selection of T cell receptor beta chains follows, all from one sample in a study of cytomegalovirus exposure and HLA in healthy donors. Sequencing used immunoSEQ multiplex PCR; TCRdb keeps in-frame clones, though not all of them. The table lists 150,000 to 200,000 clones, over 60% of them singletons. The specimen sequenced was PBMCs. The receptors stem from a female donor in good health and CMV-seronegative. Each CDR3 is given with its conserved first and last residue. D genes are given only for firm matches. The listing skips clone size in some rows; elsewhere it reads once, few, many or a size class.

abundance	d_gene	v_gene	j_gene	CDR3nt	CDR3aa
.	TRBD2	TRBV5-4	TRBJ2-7	TGTGCCAGCAGCTCGAGACTAGCGGGGGACTACGAGCAGTACTTC	CASSSRLAGDYEQYF
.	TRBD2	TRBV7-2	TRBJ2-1	TGTGCCAGCAGCTTCGCAGCGGGAGGGTCCTACAATGAGCAGTTCTTC	CASSFAAGGSYNEQFF
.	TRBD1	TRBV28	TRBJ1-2	TGTGCCAGCAGTAGCTCCGGACAGGGAAACTATGGCTACACCTTC	CASSSSGQGNYGYTF
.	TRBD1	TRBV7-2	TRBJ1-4	TGTGCCAGCCAACGGACAGGGGAAAGGGAAAAACTGTTTTTT	CASQRTGEREKLFF
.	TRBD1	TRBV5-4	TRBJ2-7	TGTGCCAGCAGCCCCGGGACAGGACCGACCTACGAGCAGTACTTC	CASSPGTGPTYEQYF
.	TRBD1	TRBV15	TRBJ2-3	TGTGCCACCAGGGAGGACAGGGCGACAGATACGCAGTATTTT	CATREDRATDTQYF
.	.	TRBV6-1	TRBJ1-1	TGTGCCAGCAGTGCGACAGCTTACACTGAAGCTTTCTTT	CASSATAYTEAFF
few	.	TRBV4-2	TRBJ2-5	TGTGCCAGCAGCCAGCAGACTGATCAAGAGACCCAGTACTTC	CASSQQTDQETQYF
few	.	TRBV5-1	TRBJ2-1	TGCGCCAGCAGCTTGACGGGGGAGACCTACAATGAGCAGTTCTTC	CASSLTGETYNEQFF
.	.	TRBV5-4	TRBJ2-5	TGTGCCAGCAGTTACAAGGAGACCCAGTACTTC	CASSYKETQYF
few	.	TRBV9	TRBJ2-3	TGTGCCAGCAGCGTGGAATTTCCGGGAGCCACAGATACGCAGTATTTT	CASSVEFPGATDTQYF
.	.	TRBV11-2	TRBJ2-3	TGTGCCAGCAGCTTAGATCGGCCAGGACACACAGATACGCAGTATTTT	CASSLDRPGHTDTQYF
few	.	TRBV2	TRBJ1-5	TGTGCCACCCAGGGGAGCCACAATCAGCCCCAGCATTTT	CATQGSHNQPQHF
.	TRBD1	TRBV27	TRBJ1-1	TGTGCCAGCAGTTTAAGGGGGACAGGGCGAATGACAGCTTTCTTT	CASSLRGTGRMTAFF
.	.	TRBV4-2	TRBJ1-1	TGTGCCAGCAGCCAAGATTGGGGCCAGGCAGTGGGAGCTTTCTTT	CASSQDWGQAVGAFF
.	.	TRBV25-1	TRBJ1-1	TGTGCCAGCAGTGAGGGGAGGGGGTTGTTTAACACTGAAGCTTTCTTT	CASSEGRGLFNTEAFF
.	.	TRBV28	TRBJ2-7	TGTGCCAGCAGACACCGGGAGACCTACGAGCAGTACTTC	CASRHRETYEQYF
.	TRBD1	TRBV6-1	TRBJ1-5	TGTGCCAGCAGTGACCGGGACAGGAGGCCCCGGGTGAGCAATCAGCCCCAGCATTTT	CASSDRDRRPRVSNQPQHF
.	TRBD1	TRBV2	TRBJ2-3	TGTGCCAGCAGCAAAGGACAGGGATCGGGCACAGATACGCAGTATTTT	CASSKGQGSGTDTQYF
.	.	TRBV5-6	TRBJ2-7	TGTGCCAGCAGCTTGGTGCAGGGCCCCTACGAGCAGTACTTC	CASSLVQGPYEQYF
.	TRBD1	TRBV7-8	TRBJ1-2	TGTGCCAGCAGCAGCCCCAGACAGGGCGACTATGGCTACACCTTC	CASSSPRQGDYGYTF
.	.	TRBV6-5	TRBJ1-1	TGTGCCAGCAGTTTCATACAGGGTGAAGCTTTCTTT	CASSFIQGEAFF
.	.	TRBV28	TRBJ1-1	TGTGCCAGCAGTCCAAGGACAGTCCCGGTTGAAGCTTTCTTT	CASSPRTVPVEAFF
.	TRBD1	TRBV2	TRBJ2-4	TGTGCCAGCAGTGGCCGGGACAGGGAAAACATTCAGTACTTC	CASSGRDRENIQYF
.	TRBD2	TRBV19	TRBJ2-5	TGTGCCAGTAGCTCTCAAGGACGGCGGGGGGAGACCCAGTACTTC	CASSSQGRRGETQYF
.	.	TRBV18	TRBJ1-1	TGTGCCAGCTCACGGGACCGGGCGGGGACTGAAGCTTTCTTT	CASSRDRAGTEAFF
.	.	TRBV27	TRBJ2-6	TGTGCCAGCAGTCCCCGACCAGGGAGGTCTGGGGCCAACGTCCTGACTTTC	CASSPRPGRSGANVLTF
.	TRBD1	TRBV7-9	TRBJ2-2	TGTGCCAGCAGCTCCACAGGGGTTGGGACCGGGGAGCTGTTTTTT	CASSSTGVGTGELFF
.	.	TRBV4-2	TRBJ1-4	TGTGCCAGCAGCCACGAATTACAGGGAACTAATGAAAAACTGTTTTTT	CASSHELQGTNEKLFF
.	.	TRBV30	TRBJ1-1	TGTGCCTGTTCTCAGGGTGACAGGTCGAACACTGAAGCTTTCTTT	CACSQGDRSNTEAFF
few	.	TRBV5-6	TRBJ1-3	TGTGCCAGCACTCTCCTCGGTCATACAGCCGCTGGAAACACCATATATTTT	CASTLLGHTAAGNTIYF
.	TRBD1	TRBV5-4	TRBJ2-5	TGTGCCAGCAGCTTGGGAACGGGACAGGGTAAACAGACCCAGTACTTC	CASSLGTGQGKQTQYF
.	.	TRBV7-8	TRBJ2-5	TGTGCCAGCAGCCGGACAGGGAGGGGGGTCCAAGAGACCCAGTACTTC	CASSRTGRGVQETQYF